A single sample gave rise to the 17 T cell receptor beta chains below, sequenced in a study of T-cell memory formation after mild COVID-19. MiXCR, applied by TCRdb to the 5' RACE reads, yields one record per CDR3 protein. The top ten hold over 12% of the sample, which has approximately 150,000 distinct CDR3 sequences, around 15% seen once. Sequencing input: PBMCs or a T cell subset sorted from them (not recorded which). Receptor source: an adult woman who had mild COVID-19 (a few samples of this study predate the infection). Cell type and time point are not known.

V usage is TRBV24-1 and J usage is TRBJ2-2, with 8 nucleotides matching TRBD2. CDR3 size: 16 residues. V shed 3 bases, J shed 4 bases, and the junction held 6 bases outside the gene matches. In germline, CDR1 is KGHDR, CDR2 SFDVKD. The CDR3 DNA reads as TGTGCCACCAGTGATCGGAGCGGGAGAGGCACCGGGGAGCTGTTTTTT. Amino acids: CATSDRSGRGTGELFF.

The V call is TRBV11-2, the J call TRBJ2-2; 13 positions match TRBD2. Germline CDR1 and CDR2: SGHAT and FQNNGV. The J segment lost 5 bases and the V segment lost 5 bases, leaving 5 bases of the junction unmatched. The CDR3 has 16 residues. The CDR3 region has the DNA TGTGCCAGCAGCGGCCGACTAGCGGGAGGAACCGGGGAGCTGTTTTTT. It codes for CASSGRLAGGTGELFF.

This clonotype showed up just a few times. The chain has TRBV4-2 and TRBJ2-5; D call uncertain. V was clipped by 1 base and J by 5 bases, with 8 bases between them. The CDR3 runs 13 residues. Germline lookup yields CDR1 LGHNA and CDR2 YNFKEQ. The CDR3 reads CASSQGSRETQYF. CDR3 in DNA: TGTGCCAGCAGCCAAGGTTCACGGGAGACCCAGTACTTC.

The V gene is TRBV5-1, the J gene TRBJ1-1; tentative D call: TRBD1 (5 bases). V lost 0 bases, J lost 1 base, and 10 bases lay in between. CDR1 SGHRS and CDR2 YFSETQ come from the germline V gene. The length of the CDR3 is 15 residues. CDR3 coding DNA: TGCGCCAGCAGCTTGGTCGAGGGGACGAACACTGAAGCTTTCTTT. It yields the protein CASSLVEGTNTEAFF.

The chain joins TRBV18 to TRBJ1-1, with 7 nucleotides matching TRBD1. Germline trimming cut 3 bases from V and 1 base from J; bases unmatched to any gene: 2. This CDR3 region has 14 residues. Germline CDR1 and CDR2: KGHSH and LQKENI. The CDR3 here is CASSPQGENTEAFF. CDR3 bases: TGTGCCAGCTCACCCCAGGGGGAGAACACTGAAGCTTTCTTT.

For the CDR3, the DNA is TGCAGCGTACTGACAGGGCCGGCCGGGGAGCTGTTTTTT. Amino acid sequence: CSVLTGPAGELFF. The chain links TRBV29-1 to TRBJ2-2; 7 nucleotides match TRBD1. Unmatched junction bases numbered 7, after V lost 6 bases and J lost 6 bases. CDR3 length: 13 amino acids. From germline, CDR1 is SQVTM and CDR2 ANQGSEA.

Only a few counts were recorded for this clonotype. V and J are TRBV5-1 and TRBJ2-7; D remains ambiguous. Germline assignment: CDR1 SGHRS and CDR2 YFSETQ. V dropped 2 bases and J dropped 0 bases, with 12 bases sitting between them. The length of the CDR3 is 15 residues. The chain's CDR3 is CASSLGGSPSYEQYF. CDR3 in DNA: TGCGCCAGCAGCTTAGGTGGCAGTCCCTCCTACGAGCAGTACTTC.

This clonotype has a handful of counts. The V and J genes are TRBV5-6 and TRBJ2-7, with a weak D call TRBD2 (5 bases). This CDR3 is built from 15 residues. The germline V gene encodes CDR1 SGHDT and CDR2 YYEEEE. Trimming left V 2 bases short and J 3 bases short, with 15 bases between. CDR3 sequence: CASSFRPSGSYEQYF. The DNA of the CDR3 is TGTGCCAGCAGCTTCCGCCCATCGGGGAGCTACGAGCAGTACTTC.

The chain links TRBV12-3 or TRBV12-4 to TRBJ2-3; D ambiguous. V was trimmed by 3 bases and J by 2 bases, leaving 9 bases between them. This CDR3 region has 14 residues. DNA for the CDR3: TGTGCCAGCAGTTTGGGCCATACCACAGATACGCAGTATTTT. Protein sequence: CASSLGHTTDTQYF.

This rearrangement joins TRBV12-3 or TRBV12-4 to TRBJ1-2; D uncertain. V was pared by 2 bases and J by 4 bases, with 5 bases between. The CDR3 is made up of 12 amino acids. CDR3 sequence: CASSLPSYGYTF. The CDR3 DNA follows: TGTGCCAGCAGTTTACCTTCCTATGGCTACACCTTC.

In this sample, this clonotype turned up many times. J is TRBJ2-2 and V is TRBV4-3, with 7 bases matching TRBD1. Germline values: CDR1 LGHNA, CDR2 YSLEER. CDR3 length: 13 residues. Trimming cost V 3 bases and J 7 bases; bases outside gene matches: 2. The CDR3 nucleotides are TGCGCCAGCAGCCAGACAGGGATCGGGGAGCTGTTTTTT. As protein: CASSQTGIGELFF.

This chain connects TRBV5-4 to TRBJ2-3; D possibly corresponds to TRBD1 (6 bases). V lost 4 bases to trimming and J lost 6 bases, with 18 bases between them. The V gene's germline CDR1 is SGHNT and CDR2 YYREEE (reference sequence). The CDR3 contains 15 residues. The CDR3 reads CASSEGVRTRDTQYF. The DNA of the CDR3 is TGTGCCAGCAGCGAGGGGGTTCGAACCAGGGATACGCAGTATTTT.

This clonotype was observed at least ten times. The chain has TRBV30 and TRBJ2-1; 9 bases are shared with TRBD2. Germline V gene sequence: CDR1 GTSNPN, CDR2 SVGIG (reference sequence). V was clipped by 3 bases and J by 8 bases; unmatched bases: 11. The CDR3 has 15 amino acids. The DNA of the CDR3 is TGTGCCTGGAGGACGAGGCGGGAGGGAAGGTATGAGCAGTTCTTC. It codes for CAWRTRREGRYEQFF.

The chain employs TRBV19 and TRBJ1-1, with D hard to call. The germline V gene encodes CDR1 LNHDA and CDR2 SQIVND (reference sequence). V gave up 1 base and J gave up 4 bases, with 10 bases separating them. This CDR3 has 14 residues. CDR3 loop: CASSIGLLGTEAFF. CDR3 DNA sequence: TGTGCCAGTAGTATAGGACTCCTGGGCACTGAAGCTTTCTTT.

This clonotype appeared many times. This rearrangement joins TRBV7-3 to TRBJ2-1, with TRBD2 matching 12 bases. V was pared by 6 bases and J by 4 bases, with 4 bases of the junction left unmatched. Germline lookup yields CDR1 SGHTA and CDR2 FQGTGA. The length of the CDR3 is 15 residues. This CDR3 is CASSLAGGRYNEQFF. Here the CDR3 DNA reads TGTGCCAGCAGTCTAGCGGGAGGGAGGTACAATGAGCAGTTCTTC.

The genes are TRBV24-1 and TRBJ1-1; no clear D gene. Germline V CDR1 and CDR2: KGHDR, SFDVKD. There are 14 residues in the CDR3. Between the trimmed V and J ends, which lost 3 bases and 1 base, there was a span of 8 bases. The CDR3 DNA reads as TGTGCCACCAGTGATAACAGAGCGAACACTGAAGCTTTCTTT. This codes for CATSDNRANTEAFF.

This clonotype was picked up a small number of times. The CDR3 DNA reads TGCAGTGCTAGCTGGGGACAGTTGAACACTGAAGCTTTCTTT. Residues: CSASWGQLNTEAFF. V gene TRBV20-1 combines with J gene TRBJ1-1; TRBD1 aligns across 7 bases. This CDR3 has 14 residues. CDR1 DFQATT and CDR2 SNEGSKA come from the germline V gene (reference sequence). Trimming at V came to 3 bases and at J to 0 bases, leaving 4 bases not matched to a gene.